One sample yielded the 4 T cell receptor beta chains listed below, sequenced in a study of beta chain features in type 1 diabetes. Investigators reverse transcribed all isolated RNA, so they sequenced expressed TCRB transcripts. Produced via immunoSEQ multiplex PCR; TCRdb's table is partial and in-frame only. The table lists roughly 50,000 clones, roughly 52% of them singletons. Antigens for these TCRs are unknown. Study-level points and caveats: Shorter TCRB CDR3s, moderately but significantly so, were found in Type 1 diabetes patients in all four CD4+ subsets.

The sequenced sample consisted of Tregs from blood. These receptor sequences come from a middle-aged woman with type 1 diabetes.

On this clone: The same CDR3 is also encoded by other DNA sequences in this sample. Here the CDR3 reads CASSPGQGNYGYTF. CDR3 coding DNA: TGTGCCAGCTCCCCGGGACAGGGGAACTATGGCTACACCTTC. This chain joins TRBV18 and TRBJ1-2, with 10 bases that match TRBD1. The CDR3 sequence is 14 residues long. J gave up 2 bases and V 6 bases, and 3 bases lay outside the gene matches. Germline V gene lookup returns CDR1 KGHSH and CDR2 LQKENI.

The chain uses TRBV27 and TRBJ1-3, with a tentative D call TRBD1 (5 bases). The CDR3 totals 15 residues. The germline V and J ends were trimmed by 0 bases and 2 bases, with 8 bases remaining between them. From germline, CDR1 is MNHEY and CDR2 SMNVEV (reference sequence). The CDR3 is CASSLSPGAGNTIYF. The CDR3 DNA reads as TGTGCCAGCAGTTTATCGCCGGGGGCTGGAAACACCATATATTTT.

This clone was seen just once. The chain is built from TRBV5-1 and TRBJ1-1; the match to TRBD1 covers 9 bases. The CDR3 length is 15 residues. Germline CDR1 is SGHRS and CDR2 is YFSETQ. V trimming: 4 bases; J trimming: 1 base; junction bases outside the gene matches: 5. CDR3 sequence reads: CASSRGQGTNTEAFF. The CDR3 DNA reads as TGCGCCAGCAGCCGGGGACAGGGTACGAACACTGAAGCTTTCTTT. Using reference TRBV5-1 and TRBJ1-1 for the parts outside the CDR3, the full variable domain is KAGVTQTPRYLIKTRGQQVTLSCSPISGHRSVSWYQQTPGQGLQFLFEYFSETQRNKGNFPGRFSGRQFSNSRSEMNVSTLELGDSALYLCASSRGQGTNTEAFFGQGTRLTVV.

This clone came up a few times. The rearrangement joins TRBV7-8 to TRBJ2-5, with a possible D match to TRBD1 (8 bases). V lost 2 bases and J 4 bases, leaving 14 bases between the germline ends. Germline lookup yields CDR1 SGHVS and CDR2 FQNEAQ. The CDR3 length is 15 residues. CDR3: CASSLTGGGGETQYF. The DNA for the CDR3 is TGTGCCAGCAGCTTAACAGGGGGGGGCGGAGAGACCCAGTACTTC.